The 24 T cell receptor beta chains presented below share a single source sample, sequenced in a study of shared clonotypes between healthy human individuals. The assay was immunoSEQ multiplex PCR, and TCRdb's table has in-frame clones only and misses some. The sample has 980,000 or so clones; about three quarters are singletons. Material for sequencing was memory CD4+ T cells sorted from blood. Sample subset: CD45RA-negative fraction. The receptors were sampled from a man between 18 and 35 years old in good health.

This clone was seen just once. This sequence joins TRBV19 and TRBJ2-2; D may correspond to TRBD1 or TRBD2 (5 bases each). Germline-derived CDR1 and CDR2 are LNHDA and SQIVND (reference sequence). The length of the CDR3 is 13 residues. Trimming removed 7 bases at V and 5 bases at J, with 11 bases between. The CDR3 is CASTPGRTGELFF. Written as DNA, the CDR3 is TGTGCCAGTACCCCGGGGCGGACCGGGGAGCTGTTTTTT.

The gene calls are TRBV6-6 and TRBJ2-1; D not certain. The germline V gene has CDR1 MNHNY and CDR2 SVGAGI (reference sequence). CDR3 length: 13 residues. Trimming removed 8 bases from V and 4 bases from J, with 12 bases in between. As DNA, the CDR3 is TGTGCCAGCGCCTTCCCCGGTTACAATGAGCAGTTCTTC. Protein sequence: CASAFPGYNEQFF.

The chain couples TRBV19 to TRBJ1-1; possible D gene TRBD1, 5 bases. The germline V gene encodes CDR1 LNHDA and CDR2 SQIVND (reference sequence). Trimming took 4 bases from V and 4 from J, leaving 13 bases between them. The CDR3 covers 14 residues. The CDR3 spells CASSTRGGFTEAFF. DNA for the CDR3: TGTGCCAGTAGTACCCGGGGGGGGTTCACTGAAGCTTTCTTT. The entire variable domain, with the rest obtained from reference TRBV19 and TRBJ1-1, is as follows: DGGITQSPKYLFRKEGQNVTLSCEQNLNHDAMYWYRQDPGQGLRLIYYSQIVNDFQKGDIAEGYSVSREKKESFPLTVTSAQKNPTAFYLCASSTRGGFTEAFFGQGTRLTVV.

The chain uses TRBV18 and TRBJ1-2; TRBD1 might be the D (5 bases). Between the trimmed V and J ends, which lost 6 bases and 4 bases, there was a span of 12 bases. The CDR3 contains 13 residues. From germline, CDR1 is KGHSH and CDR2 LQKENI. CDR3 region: CASSQQETYGYTF. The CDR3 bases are TGTGCCAGCTCTCAACAGGAGACCTATGGCTACACCTTC.

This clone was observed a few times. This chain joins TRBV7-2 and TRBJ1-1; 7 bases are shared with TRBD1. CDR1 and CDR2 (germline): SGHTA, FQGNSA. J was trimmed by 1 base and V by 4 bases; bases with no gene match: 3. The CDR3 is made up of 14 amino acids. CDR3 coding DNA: TGTGCCAGCAGCTACAGGGGCAAGAACACTGAAGCTTTCTTT. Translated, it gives CASSYRGKNTEAFF.

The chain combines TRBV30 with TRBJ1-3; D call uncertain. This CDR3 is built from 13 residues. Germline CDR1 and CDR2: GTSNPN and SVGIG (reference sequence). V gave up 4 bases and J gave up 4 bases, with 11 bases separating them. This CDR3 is CAWNLLAGNTIYF. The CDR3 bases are TGTGCCTGGAACCTACTAGCGGGAAACACCATATATTTT.

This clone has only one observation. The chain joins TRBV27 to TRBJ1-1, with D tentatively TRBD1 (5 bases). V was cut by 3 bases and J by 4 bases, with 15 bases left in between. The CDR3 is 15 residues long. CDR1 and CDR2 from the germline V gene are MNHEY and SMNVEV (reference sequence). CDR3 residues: CASSFLQVLPTEAFF. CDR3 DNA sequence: TGTGCCAGCAGTTTCCTACAGGTCCTTCCCACTGAAGCTTTCTTT.

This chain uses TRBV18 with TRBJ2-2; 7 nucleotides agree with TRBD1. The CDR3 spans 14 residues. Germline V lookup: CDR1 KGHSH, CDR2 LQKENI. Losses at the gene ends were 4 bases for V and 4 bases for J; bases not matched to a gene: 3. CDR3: CASSRTGPTGELFF. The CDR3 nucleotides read TGTGCCAGCTCACGGACAGGTCCCACCGGGGAGCTGTTTTTT.

The CDR3 loop is CASSLAPGSGNEQFF. CDR3 nucleotide sequence: TGTGCCAGCAGCTTGGCACCGGGATCCGGCAATGAGCAGTTCTTC. The J gene is TRBJ2-1, the V gene TRBV5-4, with D perhaps TRBD2 (5 bases). The germline CDR1 and CDR2 sequences are SGHNT and YYREEE (reference sequence). With 0 bases removed from V and 6 bases from J, the gap between germline ends came to 13 bases. The CDR3 extends over 15 amino acids.

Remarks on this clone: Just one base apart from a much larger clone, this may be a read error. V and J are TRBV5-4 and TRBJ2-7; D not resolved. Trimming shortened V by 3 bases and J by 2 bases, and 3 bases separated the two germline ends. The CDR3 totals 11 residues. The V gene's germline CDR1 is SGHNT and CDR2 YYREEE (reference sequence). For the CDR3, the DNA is TGTGCCAGCAGCTCCACCTACGAGCAGTACTTC. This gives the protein CASSSTYEQYF.

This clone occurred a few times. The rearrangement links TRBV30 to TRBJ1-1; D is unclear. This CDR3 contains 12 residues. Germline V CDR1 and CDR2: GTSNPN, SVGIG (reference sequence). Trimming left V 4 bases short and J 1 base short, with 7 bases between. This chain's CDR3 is CAWNVGNTEAFF. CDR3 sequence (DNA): TGTGCCTGGAACGTCGGGAACACTGAAGCTTTCTTT.

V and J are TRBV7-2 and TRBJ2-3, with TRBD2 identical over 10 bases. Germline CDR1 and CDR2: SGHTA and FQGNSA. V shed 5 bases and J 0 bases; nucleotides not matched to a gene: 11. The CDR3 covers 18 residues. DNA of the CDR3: TGTGCCAGCAGCACCTCGGGGACTAGCGTCGGTAGCACAGATACGCAGTATTTT. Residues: CASSTSGTSVGSTDTQYF.

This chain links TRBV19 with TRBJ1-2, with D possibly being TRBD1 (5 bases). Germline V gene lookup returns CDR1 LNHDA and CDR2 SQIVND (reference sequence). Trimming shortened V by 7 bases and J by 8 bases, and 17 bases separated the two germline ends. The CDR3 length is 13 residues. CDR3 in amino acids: CASTYTAQGGYTF. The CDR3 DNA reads TGTGCCAGTACTTACACCGCGCAGGGAGGCTACACCTTC.

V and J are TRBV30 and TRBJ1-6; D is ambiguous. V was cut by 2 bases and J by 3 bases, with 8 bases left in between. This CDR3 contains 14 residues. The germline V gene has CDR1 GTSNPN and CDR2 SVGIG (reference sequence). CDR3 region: CAWSSGVYNSPLHF. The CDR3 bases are TGTGCCTGGAGTTCCGGGGTCTATAATTCACCCCTCCACTTT.

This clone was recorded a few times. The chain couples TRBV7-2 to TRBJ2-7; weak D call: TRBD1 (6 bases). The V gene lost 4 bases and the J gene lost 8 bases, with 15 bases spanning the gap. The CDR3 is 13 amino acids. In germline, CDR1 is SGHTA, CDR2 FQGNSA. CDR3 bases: TGTGCCAGCAGCTCGACAGGCGGACTCAAGCAGTACTTC. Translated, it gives CASSSTGGLKQYF. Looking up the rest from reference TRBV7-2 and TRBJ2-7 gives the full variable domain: GAGVSQSPSNKVTEKGKDVELRCDPISGHTALYWYRQSLGQGLEFLIYFQGNSAPDKSGLPSDRFSAERTGGSVSTLTIQRTQQEDSAVYLCASSSTGGLKQYFGPGTRLTVT.

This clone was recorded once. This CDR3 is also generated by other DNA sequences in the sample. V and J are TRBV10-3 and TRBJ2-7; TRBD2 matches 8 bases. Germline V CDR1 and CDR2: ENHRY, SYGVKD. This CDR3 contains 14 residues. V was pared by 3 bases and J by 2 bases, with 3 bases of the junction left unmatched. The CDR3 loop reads CAISESGGPYEQYF. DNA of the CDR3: TGTGCCATCAGTGAATCGGGAGGGCCCTACGAGCAGTACTTC.

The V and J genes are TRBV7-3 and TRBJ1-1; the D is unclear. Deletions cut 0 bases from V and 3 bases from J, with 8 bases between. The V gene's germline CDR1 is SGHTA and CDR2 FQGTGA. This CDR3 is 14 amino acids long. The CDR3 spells CASSLTGLDTEAFF. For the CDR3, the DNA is TGTGCCAGCAGCTTAACGGGCCTGGACACTGAAGCTTTCTTT.

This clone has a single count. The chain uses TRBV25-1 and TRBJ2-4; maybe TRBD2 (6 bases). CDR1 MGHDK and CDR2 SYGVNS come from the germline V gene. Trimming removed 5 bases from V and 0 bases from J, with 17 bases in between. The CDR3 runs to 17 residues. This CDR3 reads CASSSLGTDLAKNIQYF. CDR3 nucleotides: TGTGCCAGCAGTTCACTCGGGACTGATCTAGCCAAAAACATTCAGTACTTC.

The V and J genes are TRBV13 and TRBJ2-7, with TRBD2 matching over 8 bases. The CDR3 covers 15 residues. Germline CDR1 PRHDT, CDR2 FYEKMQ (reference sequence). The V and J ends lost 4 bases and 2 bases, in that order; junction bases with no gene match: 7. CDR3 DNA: TGTGCCAGCAGCTCTCAGAGCGGGGGTACCTACGAGCAGTACTTC. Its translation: CASSSQSGGTYEQYF.

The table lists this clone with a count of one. CDR3 nucleotides: TGTGCCAGCAGCTTCGAGACAGGGTGGAACACTGAAGCTTTCTTT. Amino acids: CASSFETGWNTEAFF. The rearrangement uses TRBV5-6 and TRBJ1-1; TRBD1 aligns across 7 bases. The V segment lost 2 bases and the J segment 1 base; nucleotides outside the gene matches: 5. This CDR3 comprises 15 residues. Germline CDR1 and CDR2: SGHDT and YYEEEE.

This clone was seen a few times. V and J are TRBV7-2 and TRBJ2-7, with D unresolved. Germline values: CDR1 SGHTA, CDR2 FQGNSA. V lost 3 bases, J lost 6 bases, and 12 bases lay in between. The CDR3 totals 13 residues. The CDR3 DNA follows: TGTGCCAGCAGCTTTTTCCCCGAACCCGAGCAGTACTTC. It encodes CASSFFPEPEQYF.

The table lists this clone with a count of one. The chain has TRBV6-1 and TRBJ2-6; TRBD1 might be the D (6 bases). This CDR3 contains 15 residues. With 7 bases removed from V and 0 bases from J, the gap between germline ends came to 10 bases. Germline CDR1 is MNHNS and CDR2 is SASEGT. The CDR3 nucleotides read TGTGCCAGCACCGAAGGGGGCTCTGGGGCCAACGTCCTGACTTTC. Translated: CASTEGGSGANVLTF.

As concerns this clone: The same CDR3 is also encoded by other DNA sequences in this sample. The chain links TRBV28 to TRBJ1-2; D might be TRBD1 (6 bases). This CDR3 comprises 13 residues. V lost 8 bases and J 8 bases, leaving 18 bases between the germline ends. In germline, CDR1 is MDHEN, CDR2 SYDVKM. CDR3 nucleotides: TGTGCCAGCCGTCCCGGGCAGGGGTACGGCTACACCTTC. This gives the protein CASRPGQGYGYTF.

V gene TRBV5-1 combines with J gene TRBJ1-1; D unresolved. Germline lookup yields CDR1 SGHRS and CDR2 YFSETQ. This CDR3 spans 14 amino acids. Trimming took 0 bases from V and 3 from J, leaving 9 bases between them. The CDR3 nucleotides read TGCGCCAGCAGCTTGGGGCAGTTTTACACTGAAGCTTTCTTT. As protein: CASSLGQFYTEAFF.